This entry concerns a single T cell receptor beta chain. As yet, its antigen is unknown. Being one base from a much bigger clone, this may be a read error. This entry comes from a study of CD8 T cells in ankylosing spondylitis. Study-level findings and limits: Earlier authors reported some of these motif variants in reactive arthritis synovial fluid and blood. Clones tied to disease were said to be significantly enriched in matched ankylosing spondylitis synovial fluid. Characteristic of ankylosing spondylitis blood, it appeared, was a TCR beta motif comprising several highly homologous variants.

Trimming cost V 2 bases and J 3 bases; bases outside gene matches: 11. Germline loops: CDR1 MNHEY, CDR2 SVGEGT. This CDR3 is built from 18 residues. Construction of TCR beta libraries was performed using quantitative 5'-RACE with molecular barcodes. MiXCR, run by TCRdb on the 5' RACE reads, gives a single entry per CDR3 protein. The data hold about 130,000 distinct CDR3 sequences, with about 7% observed a single time. The rearrangement links TRBV6-2 or TRBV6-3 to TRBJ2-1; TRBD2 aligns across 9 bases. The sequencing input was blood, either unsorted or a sorted T cell fraction (not recorded which). The TCR originated in a female donor with ankylosing spondylitis or in good health (not recorded which). CDR3 residues: CASSYRISGGSFYNEQFF. Written as DNA, the CDR3 is TGTGCCAGCAGTTACCGGATTAGCGGGGGTAGCTTCTACAATGAGCAGTTCTTC.